This T cell receptor (beta chain) appears in the sequencing data of a study of T cell repertoires in cytomegalovirus infection. In the study overall: CMV epitopes in the study were HLA-C-restricted (recently identified) and HLA-B-restricted (well studied). It was the public TCR beta signatures that indicated both CMV infection and matching HLA type.

Overall study results and limits: There were HLA-C-restricted CMV-specific TCR beta clonotypes dominating the ex vivo response. CMV carriers having the relevant HLA were flagged by cumulative public TCR beta family frequency.

CDR1 is SGHDT and CDR2 is YYEEEE in the germline V gene. With V trimmed by 4 bases and J by 3 bases, 6 bases remained unmatched. This CDR3 has 15 amino acids. A note on this clonotype: Its antigen is currently unknown.

TCRdb recomputed calls from the reads with MiXCR, one row per CDR3 protein. The sample shows approximately 81,000 distinct CDR3 sequences, 24% of them seen only once. The source was CD8+ T cells from cultured PBMCs, collected from culture after CMV antigen stimulation. The chain carries TRBV5-6 and TRBJ1-5; 8 positions agree with TRBD1. The clonotype was recovered from a human donor in good health (CMV status not recorded). Some clones in this sample may be carry-over from other donors' samples. In DNA form, the CDR3 reads TGTGCCAGCAGCATTGGACAGGGCCCCAATCAGCCCCAGCATTTT. Amino acids: CASSIGQGPNQPQHF.